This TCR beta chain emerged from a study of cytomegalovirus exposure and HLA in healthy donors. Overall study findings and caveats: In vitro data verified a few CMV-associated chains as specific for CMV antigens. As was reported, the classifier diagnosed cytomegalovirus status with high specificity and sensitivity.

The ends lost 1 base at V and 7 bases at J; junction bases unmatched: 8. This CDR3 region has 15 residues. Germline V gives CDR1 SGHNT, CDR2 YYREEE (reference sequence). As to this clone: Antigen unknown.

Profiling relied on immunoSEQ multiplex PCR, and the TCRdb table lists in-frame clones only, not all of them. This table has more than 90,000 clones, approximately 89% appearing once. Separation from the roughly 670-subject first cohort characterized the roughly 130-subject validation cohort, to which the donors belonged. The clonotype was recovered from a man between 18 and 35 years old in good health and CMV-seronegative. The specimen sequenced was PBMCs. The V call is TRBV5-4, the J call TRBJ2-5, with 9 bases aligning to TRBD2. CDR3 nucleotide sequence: TGTGCCAGCAGCTTGTATCCTAGCGGGGAACGGACCCAGTACTTC. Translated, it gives CASSLYPSGERTQYF.